The 19 T cell receptor beta chains below come from one sample, sequenced in a study of cytomegalovirus exposure and HLA in healthy donors. Using immunoSEQ multiplex PCR, the repertoire was profiled, and TCRdb retains in-frame clones only, with some absent. Counted here are tens of thousands of clones, roughly 93% occurring once; the ten biggest clones make up about 3.8%. The specimen was PBMCs. These receptors came from a woman aged 25 to 39 in good health and CMV-seronegative.

The gene calls are TRBV30 and TRBJ1-1; D is possibly TRBD1 (5 bases). Germline V gene sequence: CDR1 GTSNPN, CDR2 SVGIG (reference sequence). Trimming removed 2 bases at V and 1 base at J, with 11 bases between. The CDR3 extends over 14 amino acids. CDR3 nucleotide sequence: TGTGCCTGGAGTAGGGGACTATCGAACACTGAAGCTTTCTTT. Translated, it gives CAWSRGLSNTEAFF.

The gene calls are TRBV9 and TRBJ1-1, with TRBD1 matching 9 bases. V lost 0 bases to trimming and J lost 2 bases; unmatched junction nucleotides: 8. In germline, CDR1 is SGDLS, CDR2 YYNGEE. CDR3 length equals 17 residues. CDR3 residues: CASSVGTGVGFNTEAFF. The CDR3 DNA is TGTGCCAGCAGCGTAGGGACAGGGGTTGGTTTTAACACTGAAGCTTTCTTT.

This clone was recorded once. The rearrangement uses TRBV27 and TRBJ2-7; TRBD1 is a possible D gene (5 bases). Germline lookup yields CDR1 MNHEY and CDR2 SMNVEV (reference sequence). This CDR3 has 15 residues. The V and J ends lost 7 bases and 3 bases respectively, with 19 bases between them. The CDR3 loop reads CASKLGPGLGYEQYF. Here the CDR3 DNA reads TGTGCCAGCAAATTGGGGCCCGGGCTAGGCTACGAGCAGTACTTC.

The chain recombines TRBV4-1 with TRBJ2-3; a possible D gene is TRBD2 (5 bases). V was trimmed by 0 bases and J by 1 base, leaving 8 bases between them. The germline gives CDR1 MGHRA, CDR2 YSYEKL. This CDR3 spans 15 amino acids. The chain's CDR3 is CASSQDGVGTDTQYF. The CDR3 DNA reads TGCGCCAGCAGCCAAGACGGGGTGGGCACAGATACGCAGTATTTT.

The chain recombines TRBV6-5 with TRBJ1-2; D perhaps matches TRBD1 (6 bases). This CDR3 spans 15 amino acids. CDR1 and CDR2 from the germline V gene are MNHEY and SVGAGI. Trimming took 6 bases from V and 4 from J, leaving 18 bases between them. The DNA of the CDR3 is TGTGCCAGCAGGATTCAACAGGGTCCGCTCTATGGCTACACCTTC. It is translated as CASRIQQGPLYGYTF.

The chain uses TRBV30 and TRBJ2-7, with D tentatively TRBD1 (5 bases). Trimming left V 1 base short and J 4 bases short, with 5 bases between. CDR1 GTSNPN and CDR2 SVGIG come from the germline V gene (reference sequence). CDR3 length: 11 amino acids. The CDR3 nucleotides read TGTGCCTGGAGTGAGGGGTACGAGCAGTACTTC. This codes for CAWSEGYEQYF.

V and J are TRBV5-1 and TRBJ1-2, with a tentative D call TRBD1 (6 bases). V lost 3 bases and J 5 bases, leaving 14 bases between the germline ends. Germline lookup yields CDR1 SGHRS and CDR2 YFSETQ. The CDR3 runs 14 residues. CDR3 protein: CASSSPGQQYGYTF. In DNA, the CDR3 is TGCGCCAGCAGCTCTCCGGGACAACAGTATGGCTACACCTTC.

This clone was recorded a few times. The V gene is TRBV13, the J gene TRBJ2-7; TRBD2 matches 9 bases. V dropped 3 bases and J dropped 2; count of bases not matched to a gene: 8. The length of the CDR3 is 16 residues. Germline assignment: CDR1 PRHDT and CDR2 FYEKMQ (reference sequence). This chain's CDR3 is CASSFFSGSGAYEQYF. The CDR3 nucleotides are TGTGCCAGCAGCTTTTTTAGCGGGAGTGGGGCCTACGAGCAGTACTTC.

This chain connects TRBV29-1 to TRBJ2-3; the D is unclear. The V and J ends lost 7 bases and 6 bases respectively, with 23 bases between them. Germline CDR1 reads SQVTM; CDR2 reads ANQGSEA. The CDR3 has 15 amino acids. The CDR3 is CSALLERGIADTQYF. The CDR3 region has the DNA TGCAGCGCTCTTTTGGAAAGAGGAATCGCGGATACGCAGTATTTT.

The chain employs TRBV29-1 and TRBJ2-3; 7 nucleotides align to TRBD1. The length of the CDR3 is 14 residues. Per the germline V gene, CDR1 is SQVTM and CDR2 is ANQGSEA. Losses at the gene ends were 7 bases for V and 2 bases for J; bases not matched to a gene: 9. The CDR3 spells CSATGDSFTDTQYF. Written as DNA, the CDR3 is TGCAGCGCCACTGGGGACAGCTTCACAGATACGCAGTATTTT.

This clone was seen once. The chain carries TRBV19 and TRBJ1-3, with 8 nucleotides matching TRBD1. The CDR3 is 12 amino acids. In germline, CDR1 is LNHDA, CDR2 SQIVND (reference sequence). V gave up 8 bases and J gave up 5 bases; unmatched junction bases: 2. Here the CDR3 DNA reads TGTGCCAGTGCAGGGGGCCGAAACACCATATATTTT. Translation: CASAGGRNTIYF.

The CDR3 loop reads CASSGLRVAEQPQHF. Written as DNA, the CDR3 is TGTGCCAGCAGTGGTTTGAGGGTAGCGGAGCAGCCCCAGCATTTT. The rearrangement joins TRBV6-1 to TRBJ1-5; no reliable D call. Germline values: CDR1 MNHNS, CDR2 SASEGT. The CDR3 loop spans 15 amino acids. Trimming pared 4 bases from V and 7 bases from J, leaving 17 bases between.

This chain uses TRBV6-5 with TRBJ2-5; 8 nucleotides agree with TRBD1. Germline-derived CDR1 and CDR2 are MNHEY and SVGAGI. The CDR3 contains 15 residues. After removal of 4 bases from V and 5 bases from J, the junction contained 9 bases not matched to a gene. The CDR3 DNA reads TGTGCCAGCAGTTTCGACAGGGGATCGATCGAGACCCAGTACTTC. Translating gives CASSFDRGSIETQYF.

The genes are TRBV7-3 and TRBJ2-3; the D gene is possibly TRBD2 (6 bases). V was cut by 2 bases and J by 2 bases, with 11 bases left in between. The CDR3 sequence is 15 residues long. Germline CDR1 is SGHTA and CDR2 is FQGTGA. In nucleotides, the CDR3 is TGTGCCAGCAGCTTATCCGGGACTGCCACAGATACGCAGTATTTT. Translating it yields CASSLSGTATDTQYF.

Here the CDR3 reads CASSSPRQGNTEAFF. Written as DNA, the CDR3 is TGTGCCAGCAGCTCCCCTCGGCAGGGAAACACTGAAGCTTTCTTT. J is TRBJ1-1 and V is TRBV7-2; perhaps TRBD1 as D (5 bases). The CDR3 sequence is 15 residues long. Germline CDR1 SGHTA, CDR2 FQGNSA. Trimming took off 4 bases at V and 2 bases at J, with 14 bases between the two ends.

The chain links TRBV6-6 to TRBJ1-5; no reliable D call. Germline V CDR1 and CDR2: MNHNY, SVGAGI (reference sequence). The length of the CDR3 is 14 residues. Trimming removed 7 bases from V and 3 bases from J, with 13 bases in between. CDR3 in amino acids: CASTAKILNQPQHF. The CDR3 DNA sequence: TGTGCCAGCACCGCTAAGATACTCAATCAGCCCCAGCATTTT.

This chain links TRBV30 with TRBJ2-7; 8 bases match TRBD1. CDR3 length: 15 amino acids. Germline CDR1 is GTSNPN and CDR2 is SVGIG (reference sequence). The J segment lost 5 bases and the V segment lost 3 bases, leaving 12 bases of the junction unmatched. The CDR3 region has the DNA TGTGCCTGGAGGCCCTTCTTGACAGGGGTCGACGAGCAGTACTTC. Translated, it gives CAWRPFLTGVDEQYF.

This rearrangement joins TRBV5-6 to TRBJ1-5, with D possibly TRBD1 on 5 matching bases. The CDR3 totals 16 residues. Germline CDR1 SGHDT, CDR2 YYEEEE. The V end lost 4 bases, the J end lost 2 bases, and 16 bases lay between the germline ends. The CDR3 DNA reads as TGTGCCAGCAGCCTCATGCGGGGGTTAGGCAATCAGCCCCAGCATTTT. Amino acid sequence: CASSLMRGLGNQPQHF.

This clone has only a few counts. The chain carries TRBV30 and TRBJ2-7; 10 bases are shared with TRBD1. Trimming at V came to 0 bases and at J to 4 bases, leaving 6 bases not matched to a gene. Looked up from germline, CDR1 is GTSNPN and CDR2 is SVGIG (reference sequence). This CDR3 is 15 amino acids long. The DNA for the CDR3 is TGTGCCTGGAGTGTCCCCGGGACAGGGGCATACGAGCAGTACTTC. Translated, it gives CAWSVPGTGAYEQYF.